Listed here are 25 T cell receptor beta chains from one sample, sequenced in a study of patients and donors after allogeneic stem cell transplantation. One entry per CDR3 protein, called by TCRdb with MiXCR from the RT-PCR reads. The sample has about 39,000 distinct CDR3 sequences, about 30% seen once. The sequencing sample was made of blood, either unsorted or a sorted T cell fraction (not recorded which). The receptors originated from a human donor who was either an allogeneic HSCT recipient or a stem cell or donor lymphocyte infusion donor (not recorded which). It is not recorded whose cells these are; they may come from a transplant donor.

The chain links TRBV28 to TRBJ1-2; D remains ambiguous. Trimming shortened V by 7 bases and J by 1 base, and 10 bases separated the two germline ends. The germline V gene has CDR1 MDHEN and CDR2 SYDVKM. The CDR3 is made up of 13 amino acids. The CDR3, as DNA: TGTGCCAGCACCTCTCCTCTTAACTATGGCTACACCTTC. Protein: CASTSPLNYGYTF.

The rearrangement uses TRBV4-3 and TRBJ2-5, with D unresolved. The V gene's germline CDR1 is LGHNA and CDR2 YSLEER. The CDR3 contains 14 residues. The germline V and J ends were trimmed by 0 bases and 5 bases, with 10 bases remaining between them. In nucleotides, the CDR3 is TGCGCCAGCAGCCAAGATCCAGCTATGGAGACCCAGTACTTC. It translates to CASSQDPAMETQYF.

The J gene is TRBJ2-7, the V gene TRBV4-3; 11 bases match TRBD1. The CDR3 loop spans 15 amino acids. The V gene end was trimmed by 5 bases and the J gene end by 4 bases; junction bases not matched to a gene: 7. Germline V lookup: CDR1 LGHNA, CDR2 YSLEER. The CDR3 loop is CASSFIRDRGYEQYF. The CDR3 nucleotides are TGCGCCAGCAGCTTTATCCGGGACAGGGGGTACGAGCAGTACTTC.

The sample holds a few counts of this clonotype. The chain uses TRBV20-1 and TRBJ2-7; 14 nucleotides align to TRBD2. There are 17 residues in the CDR3. Germline V gene lookup returns CDR1 DFQATT and CDR2 SNEGSKA (reference sequence). With 0 bases clipped from V and 5 bases from J, the junction kept 9 bases outside the gene matches. The CDR3: CSARDHRRGLAGDEQYF. The CDR3 nucleotides are TGCAGTGCTAGAGATCATAGAAGGGGACTAGCGGGAGACGAGCAGTACTTC.

CDR3 nucleotides: TGCGCCAGCAGCTTCGGGTTAGGCGGACCCGGGGAGCTGTTTTTT. This sequence encodes CASSFGLGGPGELFF. The chain has TRBV5-1 and TRBJ2-2; D remains ambiguous. With 2 bases removed from V and 6 bases from J, the gap between germline ends came to 14 bases. The CDR3 has 15 residues. Germline CDR1 is SGHRS and CDR2 is YFSETQ. Filled out from reference TRBV5-1 and TRBJ2-2, the complete variable domain reads KAGVTQTPRYLIKTRGQQVTLSCSPISGHRSVSWYQQTPGQGLQFLFEYFSETQRNKGNFPGRFSGRQFSNSRSEMNVSTLELGDSALYLCASSFGLGGPGELFFGEGSRLTVL.

The genes are TRBV15 and TRBJ2-4, with 8 bases fitting TRBD2. The CDR3 is 17 amino acids. After removal of 5 bases from V and 1 base from J, the junction contained 10 bases not matched to a gene. The germline V gene encodes CDR1 LNHNV and CDR2 YYDKDF (reference sequence). The CDR3 DNA reads TGTGCCACCAGCCTAAGGGGGACTAGAGGGGCCAAAAACATTCAGTACTTC. It is translated as CATSLRGTRGAKNIQYF.

This clonotype was counted between two and nine times. V is TRBV12-3 or TRBV12-4 and J is TRBJ2-5; D possibly corresponds to TRBD1 (6 bases). The CDR3 spans 13 residues. The ends were cut back, 3 bases at V and 5 bases at J, with 10 bases in the middle. This CDR3 reads CASSFEGVETQYF. The DNA of the CDR3 is TGTGCCAGCAGTTTTGAGGGGGTGGAGACCCAGTACTTC.

V usage is TRBV12-5 and J usage is TRBJ1-1, with unresolved D. CDR3 length: 15 residues. The V gene's germline CDR1 is LGHNT and CDR2 FRNRAP. V lost 1 base to trimming and J lost 4 bases, with 13 bases between them. The CDR3 region is CASGLASGSSTEAFF. In DNA, the CDR3 is TGTGCTAGTGGTTTGGCCTCGGGGTCGAGCACTGAAGCTTTCTTT.

This clonotype was observed a single time. The chain links TRBV9 to TRBJ2-3; D unresolved. The CDR3 has 13 amino acids. V was cut by 0 bases and J by 5 bases, with 7 bases left in between. CDR1 is SGDLS and CDR2 is YYNGEE in the germline V gene. The CDR3 sequence is CASSVERQDTQYF. The CDR3 region has the DNA TGTGCCAGCAGCGTAGAACGGCAAGATACGCAGTATTTT.

This clonotype turned up a few times. The CDR3 sequence is CASSQEDRTSGVYNEQFF. The CDR3 DNA reads TGTGCCAGCAGCCAAGAAGACCGGACTAGCGGGGTCTACAATGAGCAGTTCTTC. The V gene is TRBV14, the J gene TRBJ2-1, with TRBD2 identical over 12 bases. There are 18 residues in the CDR3. J was trimmed by 3 bases and V by 0 bases; bases with no gene match: 6. Germline V lookup: CDR1 SGHDN, CDR2 FVKESK.

The V and J genes are TRBV4-3 and TRBJ2-7; D uncertain. The germline gives CDR1 LGHNA, CDR2 YSLEER. This CDR3 contains 13 residues. V was shortened by 2 bases and J by 3 bases, with 8 bases between the two germline ends. CDR3 nucleotide sequence: TGCGCCAGCAGCCAATGGCTAGGCTACGAGCAGTACTTC. Amino acids: CASSQWLGYEQYF.

In its sample, this clonotype was seen many times. The chain combines TRBV12-5 with TRBJ1-1, with a tentative D call TRBD1 (5 bases). This CDR3 comprises 15 residues. V gave up 1 base and J gave up 0 bases, with 9 bases separating them. Germline CDR1 and CDR2: LGHNT and FRNRAP. CDR3 loop: CASGLGTRVNTEAFF. The DNA of the CDR3 is TGTGCTAGTGGTTTGGGGACAAGGGTGAACACTGAAGCTTTCTTT.

This chain connects TRBV9 to TRBJ2-5, with D hard to call. The CDR3 has 11 residues. CDR1 is SGDLS, CDR2 YYNGEE, per germline. With 4 bases removed from V and 7 bases from J, the gap between germline ends came to 8 bases. CDR3 nucleotides: TGTGCCAGCAGCACCCTTCCGACCCAGTACTTC. Amino acids: CASSTLPTQYF. Using reference TRBV9 and TRBJ2-5 for the parts outside the CDR3, the full variable domain is DSGVTQTPKHLITATGQRVTLRCSPRSGDLSVYWYQQSLDQGLQFLIQYYNGEERAKGNILERFSAQQFPDLHSELNLSSLELGDSALYFCASSTLPTQYFGPGTRLLVL.

This clonotype was seen ten or more times. The rearrangement links TRBV12-3 or TRBV12-4 to TRBJ1-5, with 7 bases aligning to TRBD1. This CDR3 spans 13 amino acids. Germline trimming cut 6 bases from V and 3 bases from J; bases unmatched to any gene: 2. The DNA of the CDR3 is TGTGCCAGCAGCGGACAGGCCAATCAGCCCCAGCATTTT. Amino acids: CASSGQANQPQHF.

J is TRBJ2-1 and V is TRBV14, with 7 bases that match TRBD2. V lost 5 bases to trimming and J lost 6 bases; unmatched junction nucleotides: 1. Germline CDR1 is SGHDN and CDR2 is FVKESK. This CDR3 comprises 12 residues. The CDR3 protein is CASSGLVNEQFF. DNA for the CDR3: TGTGCCAGCAGCGGACTAGTCAATGAGCAGTTCTTC.

This chain joins TRBV5-1 and TRBJ2-1, with D unclear. There are 13 residues in the CDR3. Germline CDR1 SGHRS, CDR2 YFSETQ. Trimming stripped 2 bases from V and 6 bases from J, with 9 bases between. The chain's CDR3 is CASSFGVFNEQFF. CDR3 sequence (DNA): TGCGCCAGCAGCTTTGGGGTGTTCAATGAGCAGTTCTTC.

The rearrangement links TRBV3-1 to TRBJ2-2, with 8 bases identical to TRBD2. The CDR3 runs to 16 residues. Germline V CDR1 and CDR2: LGHDT, YNNKEL (reference sequence). V lost 6 bases to trimming and J lost 5 bases; unmatched junction nucleotides: 11. The CDR3, as DNA: TGTGCCAGCAGACCTATCAGCGGGAGAGGGACCGGGGAGCTGTTTTTT. This sequence encodes CASRPISGRGTGELFF.

This clonotype has just a few counts. The chain recombines TRBV5-5 with TRBJ2-2, with D hard to call. V was clipped by 2 bases and J by 0 bases, with 5 bases between them. Germline V gene sequence: CDR1 SGHKS, CDR2 YYEKEE (reference sequence). The CDR3 is 14 residues long. CDR3 sequence (DNA): TGTGCCAGCAGCTTTTCAGCGAACACCGGGGAGCTGTTTTTT. Its translation is CASSFSANTGELFF.

This clonotype was observed a few times. V is TRBV4-2 and J is TRBJ1-1; possible D gene TRBD1, 5 bases. The germline CDR1 and CDR2 sequences are LGHNA and YNFKEQ. The CDR3 totals 16 residues. V shed 2 bases and J shed 5 bases, with 18 bases lying between them. The CDR3 sequence is CASSQMRPLEGTEAFF. CDR3 sequence (DNA): TGTGCCAGCAGCCAAATGAGACCGCTCGAGGGGACTGAAGCTTTCTTT.

This rearrangement joins TRBV7-3 to TRBJ2-3, with 8 bases matching TRBD2. The germline V gene has CDR1 SGHTA and CDR2 FQGTGA. This CDR3 comprises 15 residues. The junction had 9 bases not matched to a gene; V was cut back by 5 bases and J by 5 bases. CDR3 bases: TGTGCCAGCAGCCCCCGGAGCGGGAGTAAAGATACGCAGTATTTT. Translated: CASSPRSGSKDTQYF. The whole variable domain, remainder taken from reference TRBV7-3 and TRBJ2-3, is GAGVSQTPSNKVTEKGKYVELRCDPISGHTALYWYRQSLGQGPEFLIYFQGTGAADDSGLPNDRFFAVRPEGSVSTLKIQRTERGDSAVYLCASSPRSGSKDTQYFGPGTRLTVL.

This chain links TRBV3-1 with TRBJ2-5, with 7 bases aligning to TRBD2. This CDR3 is built from 15 residues. Germline lookup yields CDR1 LGHDT and CDR2 YNNKEL (reference sequence). J was trimmed by 2 bases and V by 0 bases; bases with no gene match: 3. In DNA, the CDR3 is TGTGCCAGCAGCCAAGAATTACTAGCGCAAGAGACCCAGTACTTC. Encoded protein: CASSQELLAQETQYF.

The rearrangement joins TRBV5-1 to TRBJ2-2, with 7 bases aligning to TRBD1. With V trimmed by 1 base and J by 3 bases, 9 bases remained unmatched. CDR1 and CDR2 from the germline V gene are SGHRS and YFSETQ. CDR3 size: 17 residues. Here the CDR3 reads CASSLQRDSSYTGELFF. The CDR3 DNA reads TGCGCCAGCAGCTTGCAAAGGGACAGTTCCTACACCGGGGAGCTGTTTTTT.

There are many counts of this clonotype. CDR3 protein: CASSQGAKGNTEAFF. The CDR3 DNA reads as TGTGCCAGCAGCCAGGGGGCCAAAGGGAACACTGAAGCTTTCTTT. The V gene is TRBV3-1, the J gene TRBJ1-1, with a weak D call TRBD1 (6 bases). This CDR3 has 15 amino acids. Germline CDR1 and CDR2: LGHDT and YNNKEL (reference sequence). V lost 3 bases and J lost 1, with 12 bases in between.

Ten or more counts support this clonotype. This chain joins TRBV28 and TRBJ1-2; D remains ambiguous. The CDR3 runs to 15 residues. Trimming cost V 3 bases and J 4 bases, with 15 bases left between them. The germline CDR1 and CDR2 sequences are MDHEN and SYDVKM. The CDR3 loop reads CASSFWISAGYGYTF. The DNA of the CDR3 is TGTGCCAGCAGTTTCTGGATTTCTGCTGGCTATGGCTACACCTTC.

The V and J genes are TRBV11-2 and TRBJ2-5, with 7 nucleotides matching TRBD1. J was trimmed by 2 bases and V by 7 bases; bases with no gene match: 19. Looked up from germline, CDR1 is SGHAT and CDR2 is FQNNGV. The CDR3 has 18 residues. This CDR3 is CASTKPAPNRDRQETQYF. For the CDR3, the DNA is TGTGCCAGCACCAAACCGGCCCCGAACCGGGACAGACAAGAGACCCAGTACTTC.